This T cell receptor (beta chain) was captured in a study of cytomegalovirus exposure and HLA in healthy donors. J gave up 4 bases and V 5 bases, and 4 bases lay outside the gene matches. The CDR3 totals 13 residues. Looked up from germline, CDR1 is LGHNT and CDR2 is FRNRAP. Turning to this clone: Its matching antigen is unknown.

Study-wide results and limits: The authors confirmed in vitro that three CMV-associated chains were specific for CMV antigens.

Amplification used 60 Vbeta primers and 13 Jbeta primers. Produced via immunoSEQ multiplex PCR; TCRdb's table is partial and in-frame only. The repertoire holds approximately 78,000 clones, 60% to 75% seen once, with about a fifth in the top ten. The chain joins TRBV12-5 to TRBJ2-5; 7 positions agree with TRBD2. The receptor was derived from a man aged 40-49 years in good health and CMV-seropositive. Material: PBMCs. CDR3 region: CASGLPSGETQYF. In DNA, the CDR3 is TGTGCTAGTGGTCTCCCTAGCGGAGAGACCCAGTACTTC.